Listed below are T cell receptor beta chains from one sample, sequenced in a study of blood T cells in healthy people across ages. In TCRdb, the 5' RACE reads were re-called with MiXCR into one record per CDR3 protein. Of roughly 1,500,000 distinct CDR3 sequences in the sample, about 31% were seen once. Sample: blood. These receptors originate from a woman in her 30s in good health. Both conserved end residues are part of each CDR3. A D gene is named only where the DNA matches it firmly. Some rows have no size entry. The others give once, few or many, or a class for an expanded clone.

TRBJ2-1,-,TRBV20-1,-,CSAAPEFGEQFF,TGCAGTGCTGCCCCAGAGTTTGGTGAGCAGTTCTTC
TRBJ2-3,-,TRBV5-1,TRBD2,CASSPLTGGTDTQYF,TGCGCCAGCAGCCCCCTGACGGGGGGGACAGATACGCAGTATTTT
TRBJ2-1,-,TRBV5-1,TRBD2,CASSLPRTSDNEQFF,TGCGCCAGCAGCTTGCCGCGGACTAGCGACAATGAGCAGTTCTTC
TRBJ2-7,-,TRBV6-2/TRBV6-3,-,CASQQGYYEQYF,TGTGCCAGCCAGCAGGGGTACTACGAGCAGTACTTC
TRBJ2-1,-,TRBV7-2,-,CASRLSPGTSVMNEQFF,TGTGCCAGCAGGCTTAGTCCCGGGACTTCGGTTATGAATGAGCAGTTCTTC
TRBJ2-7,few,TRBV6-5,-,CASSYDGEPGEQYF,TGTGCCAGCAGTTATGACGGGGAACCCGGCGAGCAGTACTTC
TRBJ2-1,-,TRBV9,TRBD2,CASREPGLEWNEQFF,TGTGCCAGCAGAGAGCCGGGACTAGAGTGGAATGAGCAGTTCTTC
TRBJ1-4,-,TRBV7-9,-,CAAGEGVNEKLFF,TGTGCCGCTGGAGAAGGGGTTAATGAAAAACTGTTTTTT
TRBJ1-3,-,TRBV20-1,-,CSAPPRGFSGNTIYF,TGCAGTGCTCCGCCACGGGGATTCTCTGGAAACACCATATATTTT
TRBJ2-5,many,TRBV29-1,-,CSVVRLDGTQYF,TGCAGCGTCGTTAGACTCGACGGGACCCAGTACTTC
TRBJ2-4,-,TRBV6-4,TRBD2,CASRARTSGSEDIQYF,TGTGCCAGCAGAGCCAGGACTAGCGGGAGTGAGGACATTCAGTACTTC
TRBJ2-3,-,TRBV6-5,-,CASSYVESDTQYF,TGTGCCAGCAGTTACGTCGAGTCAGATACGCAGTATTTT
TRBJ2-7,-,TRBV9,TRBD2,CASSVEEGRSGKGYEQYF,TGTGCCAGCAGCGTAGAAGAGGGGCGCAGCGGGAAGGGCTACGAGCAGTACTTC
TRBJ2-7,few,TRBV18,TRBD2,CASSPEILTSGGTYEQYF,TGTGCCAGCTCGCCCGAAATTCTTACTAGCGGGGGGACCTACGAGCAGTACTTC
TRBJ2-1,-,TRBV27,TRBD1,CASRVDRAGNEQFF,TGTGCCAGCAGGGTGGACAGGGCCGGCAATGAGCAGTTCTTC
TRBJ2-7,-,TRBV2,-,CATSLTTYEQYF,TGTGCCACCTCACTAACGACCTACGAGCAGTACTTC
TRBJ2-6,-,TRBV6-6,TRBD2,CASRDRPGGSGANVLTF,TGTGCCAGCAGGGATAGACCGGGGGGCTCTGGGGCCAACGTCCTGACTTTC
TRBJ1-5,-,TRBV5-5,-,CASSLNVARRDQPQHF,TGTGCCAGCAGCCTGAACGTAGCCAGGCGAGATCAGCCCCAGCATTTT
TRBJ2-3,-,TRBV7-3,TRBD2,CASSPRSGGSDTQYF,TGTGCCAGCAGCCCGCGGAGCGGGGGCAGCGATACGCAGTATTTT
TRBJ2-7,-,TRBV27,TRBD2,CASSLTKAGDEQYF,TGTGCCAGCAGTTTAACTAAAGCGGGGGACGAGCAGTACTTC
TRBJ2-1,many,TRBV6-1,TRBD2,CASRRGEGPYNEQFF,TGTGCCAGCAGGCGAGGGGAGGGACCGTACAATGAGCAGTTCTTC
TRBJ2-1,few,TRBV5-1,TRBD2,CASSLKTSGGGVSGYNEQFF,TGCGCCAGCAGCTTGAAAACTAGCGGGGGAGGGGTCTCCGGTTACAATGAGCAGTTCTTC
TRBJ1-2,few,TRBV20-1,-,CSARDVRVSDRSGYGYTF,TGCAGTGCTAGAGATGTTAGGGTGTCGGACAGATCGGGCTATGGCTACACCTTC
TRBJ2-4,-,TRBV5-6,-,CASSFRTVAKNIQYF,TGTGCCAGCAGCTTTAGGACGGTAGCCAAAAACATTCAGTACTTC
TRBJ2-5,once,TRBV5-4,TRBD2,CASSFRSGGGTQYF,TGTGCCAGCAGCTTTAGAAGCGGGGGAGGGACCCAGTACTTC
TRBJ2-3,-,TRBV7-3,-,CASSYDSSPDTQYF,TGTGCCAGCAGTTACGACTCTAGTCCAGATACGCAGTATTTT
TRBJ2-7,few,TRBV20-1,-,CSARQNSYEQYF,TGCAGTGCACGACAGAACTCCTACGAGCAGTACTTC
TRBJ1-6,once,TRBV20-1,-,CSARVGDLGVLLNSPLHF,TGCAGTGCTAGAGTAGGGGATCTAGGGGTCCTTTTGAATTCACCCCTCCACTTT
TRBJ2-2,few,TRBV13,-,CASSPGEGGIAGELFF,TGTGCCAGCAGCCCGGGAGAGGGTGGCATCGCCGGGGAGCTGTTTTTT
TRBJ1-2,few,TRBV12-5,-,CASGLERGYGYTF,TGTGCTAGTGGTTTGGAGAGGGGCTATGGCTACACCTTC
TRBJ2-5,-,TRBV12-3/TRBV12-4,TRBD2,CASSSGGSHQETQYF,TGTGCCAGCAGCTCGGGCGGGAGCCACCAAGAGACCCAGTACTTC
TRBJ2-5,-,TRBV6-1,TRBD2,CASRGTSGRETQYF,TGTGCCAGCAGGGGGACTAGCGGGCGAGAGACCCAGTACTTC
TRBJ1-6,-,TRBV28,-,CASTHRDTNSPLHF,TGTGCCAGCACCCACCGGGACACCAATTCACCCCTCCACTTT
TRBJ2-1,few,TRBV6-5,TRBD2,CASSYTSGRLYNEQFF,TGTGCCAGCAGTTACACTAGCGGGAGGTTATACAATGAGCAGTTCTTC
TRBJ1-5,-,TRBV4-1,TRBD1,CASGQGWGGQPQHF,TGCGCCAGTGGACAGGGTTGGGGCGGTCAGCCCCAGCATTTT
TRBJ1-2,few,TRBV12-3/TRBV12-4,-,CASSIRRANYGYTF,TGTGCCAGCAGTATCCGGCGGGCTAACTATGGCTACACCTTC
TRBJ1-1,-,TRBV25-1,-,CASSNREEGNTEAFF,TGTGCCAGCAGTAACCGTGAAGAGGGGAACACTGAAGCTTTCTTT
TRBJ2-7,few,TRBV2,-,CASSERHYMDIYSYEQYF,TGTGCCAGCAGCGAACGACACTACATGGATATTTACTCCTACGAGCAGTACTTC
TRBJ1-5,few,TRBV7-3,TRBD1,CASSLKGTGFDSNQPQHF,TGTGCCAGCAGCTTAAAGGGGACAGGGTTCGATAGCAATCAGCCCCAGCATTTT
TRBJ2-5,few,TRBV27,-,CASSPFRGQETQYF,TGTGCCAGCAGTCCATTCAGAGGTCAAGAGACCCAGTACTTC
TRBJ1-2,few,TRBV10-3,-,CAISESQGLSGYTF,TGTGCCATCAGTGAGTCCCAGGGACTCAGCGGCTACACCTTC